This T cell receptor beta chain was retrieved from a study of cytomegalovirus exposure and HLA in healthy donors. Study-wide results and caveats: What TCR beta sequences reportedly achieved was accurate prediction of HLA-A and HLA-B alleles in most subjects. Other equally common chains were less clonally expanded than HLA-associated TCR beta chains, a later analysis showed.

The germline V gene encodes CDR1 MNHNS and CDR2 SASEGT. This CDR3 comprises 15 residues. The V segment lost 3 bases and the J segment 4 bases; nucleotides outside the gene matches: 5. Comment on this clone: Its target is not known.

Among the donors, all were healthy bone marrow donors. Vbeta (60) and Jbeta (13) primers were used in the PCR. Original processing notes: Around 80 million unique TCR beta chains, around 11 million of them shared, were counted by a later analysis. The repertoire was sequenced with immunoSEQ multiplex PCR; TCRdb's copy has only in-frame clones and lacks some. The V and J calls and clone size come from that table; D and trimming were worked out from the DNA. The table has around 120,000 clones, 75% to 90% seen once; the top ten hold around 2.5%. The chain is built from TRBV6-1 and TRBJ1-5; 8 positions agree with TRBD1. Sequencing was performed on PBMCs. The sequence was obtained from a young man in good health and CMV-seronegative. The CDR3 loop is CASSDLGTGNQPQHF. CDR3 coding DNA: TGTGCCAGCAGTGACTTAGGGACAGGAAATCAGCCCCAGCATTTT.